The 32 T cell receptor beta chains below all came from one sample that was sequenced in a study of Ad26.COV2.S vaccination and SARS-CoV-2 variants. This table comes from immunoSEQ multiplex PCR, and its TCRdb copy is limited to in-frame clones, with some not included. The sample comprises 350,000 to 400,000 clones, around 85% of which are singletons, and roughly 3.2% rests with the top ten. As to treatment: roughly 20 received Ad26.COV2.S at low or high dose, single or two shots; about 5 received placebo; per-sample allocation not given. Samples were taken on day 63 after the first vaccine or placebo injection. The sample here was peripheral blood, taken in a trial of Ad26.COV2.S vaccine versus placebo. Source of these receptors: a person aged 18 to 59 who received the Ad26.COV2.S COVID-19 vaccine or a placebo.

The chain carries TRBV2 and TRBJ2-7; D may be TRBD1 (6 bases). The ends were cut back, 8 bases at V and 3 bases at J, with 14 bases in the middle. Germline-derived CDR1 and CDR2 are SNHLY and FYNNEI. This CDR3 is built from 13 residues. The CDR3 is CASVFDRRYEQYF. Here the CDR3 DNA reads TGTGCCAGCGTATTTGACAGGCGCTACGAGCAGTACTTC. The whole variable domain, filled in from reference TRBV2 and TRBJ2-7, reads EPEVTQTPSHQVTQMGQEVILRCVPISNHLYFYWYRQILGQKVEFLVSFYNNEISEKSEIFDDQFSVERPDGSNFTLKIRSTKLEDSAMYFCASVFDRRYEQYFGPGTRLTVT.

The chain recombines TRBV3-1 (or the pseudogene TRBV3-2) with TRBJ1-5; perhaps TRBD1 as D (5 bases). The CDR3 consists of 16 residues. Germline V CDR1 and CDR2: LGHDT, YNNKEL (reference sequence). Trimming removed 4 bases from V and 1 base from J, with 14 bases in between. Written as DNA, the CDR3 is TGTGCCAGCAGCCCTAATGTGGGGGGGAGCAATCAGCCCCAGCATTTT. Amino acids: CASSPNVGGSNQPQHF.

The chain carries TRBV5-6 and TRBJ1-3; D gene uncertain. Germline V CDR1 and CDR2: SGHDT, YYEEEE. The CDR3 has 14 residues. Trimming stripped 0 bases from V and 1 base from J, with 5 bases between. CDR3 protein: CASSLGWSGNTIYF. In DNA, the CDR3 is TGTGCCAGCAGCTTGGGTTGGTCTGGAAACACCATATATTTT.

J is TRBJ1-1 and V is TRBV21-1; TRBD1 is taken as the D call from the table, unchecked against the DNA. TRBV21-1 is designated a pseudogene. The CDR3 loop spans 15 amino acids. In nucleotides, the CDR3 is TGTGCCAGCAGCAAACTCCGAAGGGGTTTCACTGAAGCTTTCTTT. Protein product: CASSKLRRGFTEAFF.

The chain uses TRBV27 and TRBJ2-2; 8 bases align to TRBD2. The CDR3 totals 16 residues. Looked up from germline, CDR1 is MNHEY and CDR2 is SMNVEV (reference sequence). J lost 2 bases, V lost 4 bases, and 6 bases had no gene match. CDR3 nucleotides: TGTGCCAGCAGTTCAAGGCGGGGGGTAAACACCGGGGAGCTGTTTTTT. Its translation is CASSSRRGVNTGELFF.

This clone has only one observation. The rearrangement uses TRBV5-4 and TRBJ1-1; perhaps TRBD1 as D (5 bases). The germline V and J ends were trimmed by 1 base and 5 bases, with 18 bases remaining between them. The CDR3 runs to 16 residues. Germline V gives CDR1 SGHNT, CDR2 YYREEE (reference sequence). The DNA for the CDR3 is TGTGCCAGCAGCTTGCCACCCTTCGGGGGAGGGACTGAAGCTTTCTTT. Protein sequence: CASSLPPFGGGTEAFF.

J is TRBJ2-5 and V is TRBV7-2, with TRBD1 matching 9 bases. The trim removed 4 bases at V and 1 base at J, leaving 1 base unmatched. There are 14 residues in the CDR3. Germline-derived CDR1 and CDR2 are SGHTA and FQGNSA. The CDR3 protein is CASSSDRGQETQYF. The CDR3 coding sequence is TGTGCCAGCAGCTCGGACAGGGGCCAAGAGACCCAGTACTTC.

The chain uses TRBV12-5 and TRBJ1-1; D ambiguous. Germline V gene lookup returns CDR1 LGHNT and CDR2 FRNRAP. The CDR3 length is 12 residues. With 3 bases removed from V and 4 bases from J, the gap between germline ends came to 6 bases. CDR3 coding DNA: TGTGCTAGTGGTTTTCCCGGCACTGAAGCTTTCTTT. The encoded protein is CASGFPGTEAFF.

The chain couples TRBV5-4 to TRBJ1-4; 7 nucleotides match TRBD1. This CDR3 is built from 14 residues. Germline lookup yields CDR1 SGHNT and CDR2 YYREEE (reference sequence). With 2 bases clipped from V and 7 bases from J, the junction kept 5 bases outside the gene matches. CDR3 loop: CASSFDRESEKLFF. The DNA of the CDR3 is TGTGCCAGCAGCTTCGACAGGGAATCTGAAAAACTGTTTTTT. Combining the CDR3 with reference TRBV5-4 and TRBJ1-4 gives the whole variable domain ETGVTQSPTHLIKTRGQQVTLRCSSQSGHNTVSWYQQALGQGPQFIFQYYREEENGRGNFPPRFSGLQFPNYSSELNVNALELDDSALYLCASSFDRESEKLFFGSGTQLSVL.

The rearrangement uses TRBV14 and TRBJ1-2; maybe TRBD1 (5 bases). The CDR3 is 13 residues long. The germline V gene encodes CDR1 SGHDN and CDR2 FVKESK. Trimming cost V 6 bases and J 3 bases, with 11 bases left between them. In DNA, the CDR3 is TGTGCCAGCAGTTACGGGACGGACTATGGCTACACCTTC. It encodes CASSYGTDYGYTF.

The DNA for the CDR3 is TGCAGTGCTAAGGCCTCCTACGAGCAGTACTTC. It yields the protein CSAKASYEQYF. The chain carries TRBV20-1 and TRBJ2-7; D gene uncertain. The CDR3 is 11 residues long. CDR1 is DFQATT and CDR2 is SNEGSKA in the germline V gene (reference sequence). Trimming left V 4 bases short and J 0 bases short, with 4 bases between.

This clone was detected once. The chain combines TRBV3-1 (or the pseudogene TRBV3-2) with TRBJ1-1; D ambiguous. V lost 0 bases and J lost 3, with 14 bases in between. The CDR3 consists of 16 residues. From germline, CDR1 is LGHDT and CDR2 YNNKEL (reference sequence). This CDR3 is CASSQEYAGLDTEAFF. DNA for the CDR3: TGTGCCAGCAGCCAAGAGTATGCGGGGTTAGACACTGAAGCTTTCTTT.

The V gene is TRBV10-3, the J gene TRBJ1-2; TRBD1 aligns across 9 bases. The CDR3 is 11 amino acids. The V gene's germline CDR1 is ENHRY and CDR2 SYGVKD. Trimming removed 10 bases from V and 7 bases from J; junction bases left unmatched: 4. CDR3 DNA sequence: TGTGCCAGTGGACAGGGGTTTGGCTACACCTTC. Translated, it gives CASGQGFGYTF.

This clone was observed a handful of times. This chain uses TRBV11-2 with TRBJ2-7; perhaps TRBD1 as D (6 bases). Trimming stripped 6 bases from V and 3 bases from J, with 15 bases between. The CDR3 consists of 14 residues. CDR1 SGHAT and CDR2 FQNNGV come from the germline V gene. The DNA for the CDR3 is TGTGCCAGCAGATTAAGGCTAGGGGGCTACGAGCAGTACTTC. It codes for CASRLRLGGYEQYF. The whole variable domain, remainder taken from reference TRBV11-2 and TRBJ2-7, is EAGVAQSPRYKIIEKRQSVAFWCNPISGHATLYWYQQILGQGPKLLIQFQNNGVVDDSQLPKDRFSAERLKGVDSTLKIQPAKLEDSAVYLCASRLRLGGYEQYFGPGTRLTVT.

The chain employs TRBV25-1 and TRBJ1-1; D remains ambiguous. V was shortened by 5 bases and J by 0 bases, with 13 bases between the two germline ends. This CDR3 contains 15 residues. Looked up from germline, CDR1 is MGHDK and CDR2 is SYGVNS. The DNA for the CDR3 is TGTGCCAGCAGTTCCGGGATGGGCTTGAACACTGAAGCTTTCTTT. It translates to CASSSGMGLNTEAFF.

The chain links TRBV4-1 to TRBJ1-2; D is perhaps TRBD1 (6 bases). V lost 3 bases and J 3 bases, leaving 20 bases between the germline ends. CDR3 length equals 17 residues. Germline CDR1 MGHRA, CDR2 YSYEKL. The DNA of the CDR3 is TGCGCCAGCAGCCAGGGGGGGGCACGGGCTACGGACTATGGCTACACCTTC. This gives the protein CASSQGGARATDYGYTF.

A single count supports this clone. This CDR3 reads CAISDLTRAGYTF. CDR3 in DNA: TGTGCCATCAGTGATCTGACCCGAGCGGGCTACACCTTC. This sequence joins TRBV10-3 and TRBJ1-2; D is uncertain. The CDR3 has 13 residues. Trimming took 3 bases from V and 8 from J, leaving 13 bases between them. The V gene's germline CDR1 is ENHRY and CDR2 SYGVKD.

The DNA of the CDR3 is TGTGCCAGCAGCTTCCAGGGAGTGAATTCACCCCTCCACTTT. Its protein is CASSFQGVNSPLHF. The V call is TRBV5-4, the J call TRBJ1-6, with D tentatively TRBD1 (5 bases). The CDR3 loop spans 14 amino acids. Germline loops: CDR1 SGHNT, CDR2 YYREEE (reference sequence). Trimming took off 2 bases at V and 7 bases at J, with 10 bases between the two ends.

The rearrangement uses TRBV7-9 and TRBJ1-2; 8 bases agree with TRBD1. Germline trimming cut 5 bases from V and 5 bases from J; bases unmatched to any gene: 7. In germline, CDR1 is SEHNR, CDR2 FQNEAQ (reference sequence). This CDR3 contains 14 residues. For the CDR3, the DNA is TGTGCCAGCAGCCTGATCCGGGACAGGTATGGCTACACCTTC. The encoded protein is CASSLIRDRYGYTF.

The genes are TRBV15 and TRBJ2-2, with 8 bases identical to TRBD1. The CDR3 totals 15 residues. Trimming at V came to 9 bases and at J to 7 bases, leaving 13 bases not matched to a gene. Germline V gene sequence: CDR1 LNHNV, CDR2 YYDKDF (reference sequence). The CDR3 nucleotides read TGTGCCACTTCTCGTCCAGGGGGCGCGATCGGGGAGCTGTTTTTT. This encodes CATSRPGGAIGELFF.

This sequence joins TRBV18 and TRBJ1-3; no firm D call. V lost 1 base to trimming and J lost 0 bases, with 10 bases between them. The CDR3 is 16 residues long. The germline V gene has CDR1 KGHSH and CDR2 LQKENI. The CDR3 spells CASSPLVKYSGNTIYF. The CDR3 DNA sequence: TGTGCCAGCTCACCACTAGTGAAGTACTCTGGAAACACCATATATTTT.

The chain couples TRBV7-8 to TRBJ1-6; D gene uncertain. Trimming took off 1 base at V and 5 bases at J, with 9 bases between the two ends. Germline V gene lookup returns CDR1 SGHVS and CDR2 FQNEAQ. The length of the CDR3 is 15 residues. The CDR3 DNA is TGTGCCAGCAGCTTAGGACTCCCCGATAATTCACCCCTCCACTTT. Translating it yields CASSLGLPDNSPLHF.

This chain uses TRBV30 with TRBJ1-2, with D unclear. Trimming removed 7 bases at V and 4 bases at J, with 10 bases between. Per germline, CDR1 GTSNPN and CDR2 SVGIG (reference sequence). The CDR3 loop spans 11 amino acids. CDR3 residues: CASPWGYGYTF. DNA of the CDR3: TGTGCCTCACCATGGGGCTATGGCTACACCTTC.

Here the CDR3 DNA reads TGTGCCAGTAGCCTCCAAACAGGGGGAAGAAACATTCAGTACTTC. Residues: CASSLQTGGRNIQYF. The chain combines TRBV19 with TRBJ2-4, with TRBD1 identical over 8 bases. Germline CDR1 LNHDA, CDR2 SQIVND (reference sequence). The CDR3 runs to 15 residues. The V segment lost 6 bases and the J segment 6 bases; nucleotides outside the gene matches: 10. The full variable domain, completed using reference TRBV19 and TRBJ2-4, is DGGITQSPKYLFRKEGQNVTLSCEQNLNHDAMYWYRQDPGQGLRLIYYSQIVNDFQKGDIAEGYSVSREKKESFPLTVTSAQKNPTAFYLCASSLQTGGRNIQYFGAGTRLSVL.

The chain uses TRBV10-2 and TRBJ2-3; D unresolved. From germline, CDR1 is WSHSY and CDR2 SAAADI. This CDR3 region has 15 residues. V was clipped by 5 bases and J by 6 bases, with 18 bases between them. The CDR3 DNA reads TGCGCCAGCAGTTACAGAACTCCCCTACCTGATACGCAGTATTTT. Residues: CASSYRTPLPDTQYF.

The chain couples TRBV7-8 to TRBJ2-3, with D uncertain. Between the trimmed V and J ends, which lost 5 bases and 5 bases, there was a span of 11 bases. CDR1 is SGHVS, CDR2 FQNEAQ, per germline. The CDR3 runs to 13 residues. This CDR3 is CASSPTSRDTQYF. In nucleotides, the CDR3 is TGTGCCAGCAGCCCTACCTCGCGAGATACGCAGTATTTT.

The chain couples TRBV6-5 to TRBJ2-3; D gene unclear. The CDR3 is 12 residues long. Trimming cost V 8 bases and J 3 bases, with 9 bases left between them. The germline V gene has CDR1 MNHEY and CDR2 SVGAGI. CDR3 bases: TGTGCCAGCCAATTAGGGACAGATACGCAGTATTTT. This translates into CASQLGTDTQYF.

A remark on this clone: One end of the junction does not line up with germline, which may come from a read error. The chain combines TRBV10-1 with TRBJ2-3; 10 nucleotides line up with TRBD2. Germline V gene lookup returns CDR1 WNHNN and CDR2 SYGVQD (reference sequence). The CDR3 loop spans 15 amino acids. DNA for the CDR3: TGCGCCACCAGTGTACTAGCGGGGTCCACAGATACGCAGTATTTT. It translates to CATSVLAGSTDTQYF.

This clone was seen only once. V and J are TRBV23-1 and TRBJ2-5; D not resolved. TRBV23-1 is classed as an ORF, of uncertain function. The CDR3 covers 14 residues. V was trimmed by 2 bases and J by 0 bases, leaving 7 bases between them. The CDR3 nucleotides read TGCGCCAGCAGTCAAACAAGACACCAAGAGACCCAGTACTTC. Its protein is CASSQTRHQETQYF.

The chain joins TRBV11-2 to TRBJ2-7; D perhaps matches TRBD2 (5 bases). Trimming cost V 0 bases and J 3 bases, with 15 bases left between them. The CDR3 sequence is 16 residues long. The germline CDR1 and CDR2 sequences are SGHAT and FQNNGV. The CDR3: CASSLDPSGSDYEQYF. In DNA form, the CDR3 reads TGTGCCAGCAGCTTAGATCCTTCGGGGTCAGACTACGAGCAGTACTTC.

V usage is TRBV19 and J usage is TRBJ1-2, with a possible D match to TRBD1 (5 bases). Germline-derived CDR1 and CDR2 are LNHDA and SQIVND (reference sequence). The CDR3 is 14 residues long. V was pared by 5 bases and J by 2 bases, with 12 bases between. CDR3 coding DNA: TGTGCCAGTAGTCACCTTCGGGGGAACTATGGCTACACCTTC. This gives the protein CASSHLRGNYGYTF.

The chain has TRBV3-1 (or the pseudogene TRBV3-2) and TRBJ1-1; 7 bases agree with TRBD1. Trimming took 0 bases from V and 5 from J; bases not matched to a gene: 12. Germline loops: CDR1 LGHDT, CDR2 YNNKEL (reference sequence). CDR3 length equals 17 residues. The CDR3 sequence: CASSQDPWRGRRTEAFF. In DNA form, the CDR3 reads TGTGCCAGCAGCCAAGACCCCTGGAGGGGGCGAAGAACTGAAGCTTTCTTT.